The 25 T cell receptor beta chains below all came from one sample that was sequenced in a study of T cell responses to AZD1222 COVID-19 vaccine. Profiled with immunoSEQ multiplex PCR; TCRdb holds only in-frame clones, not every one. The profile covers roughly 260,000 clones, with 85% to 95% appearing a single time and roughly 0.51% taken by the ten largest. The sequencing used peripheral blood, collected on day 0 of AZD1222 vaccination. These receptors were collected from an adult in good health.

This rearrangement joins TRBV3-1 (or the pseudogene TRBV3-2) to TRBJ1-2; TRBD1 might be the D (6 bases). Germline V gene data show CDR1 as LGHDT and CDR2 as YNNKEL (reference sequence). The length of the CDR3 is 18 residues. Trimming took 3 bases from V and 8 from J, leaving 28 bases between them. Written as DNA, the CDR3 is TGTGCCAGCAGCCATCTGATGGGGACAAGGAATCTTCTGGGGGGCTACACCTTC. As protein: CASSHLMGTRNLLGGYTF.

Turning to this clone: Different DNA sequences within this sample yield the same CDR3. V gene TRBV19 combines with J gene TRBJ2-7; D gene uncertain. The CDR3 is made up of 13 amino acids. V was pared by 1 base and J by 2 bases, with 6 bases between. Germline lookup yields CDR1 LNHDA and CDR2 SQIVND (reference sequence). CDR3 protein: CASSIGGAYEQYF. For the CDR3, the DNA is TGTGCCAGTAGTATAGGAGGTGCCTACGAGCAGTACTTC.

This chain uses TRBV6-6 with TRBJ2-7, with D tentatively TRBD2 (6 bases). Trimming removed 4 bases at V and 1 base at J, with 17 bases between. The CDR3 loop spans 16 amino acids. Germline V gives CDR1 MNHNY, CDR2 SVGAGI (reference sequence). For the CDR3, the DNA is TGTGCCAGCAGTTCTCCCGGGAACGGGGGATCCTACGAGCAGTACTTC. It yields the protein CASSSPGNGGSYEQYF.

The rearrangement uses TRBV4-2 and TRBJ1-1; D not resolved. This CDR3 is built from 14 residues. The V gene lost 1 base and the J gene lost 1 base, with 7 bases spanning the gap. CDR1 and CDR2 (germline): LGHNA, YNFKEQ. CDR3 sequence (DNA): TGTGCCAGCAGCCAAGGGCCGAGGAACACTGAAGCTTTCTTT. It specifies CASSQGPRNTEAFF.

The genes are TRBV5-1 and TRBJ1-1; no reliable D call. Trimming removed 4 bases at V and 2 bases at J, with 6 bases between. The CDR3 runs to 12 residues. Germline V lookup: CDR1 SGHRS, CDR2 YFSETQ. CDR3 amino acids: CASSDPNTEAFF. CDR3 bases: TGCGCCAGCAGCGACCCTAACACTGAAGCTTTCTTT.

The chain combines TRBV9 with TRBJ1-1; no firm D call. Germline CDR1 SGDLS, CDR2 YYNGEE. Trimming cost V 4 bases and J 4 bases, with 14 bases left between them. This CDR3 contains 14 residues. The CDR3 DNA sequence: TGTGCCAGCAGCAACCGAATTGTTACCACTGAAGCTTTCTTT. This gives the protein CASSNRIVTTEAFF.

The chain carries TRBV6-1 and TRBJ1-1; D is ambiguous. V lost 2 bases, J lost 7 bases, and 17 bases lay in between. Germline V gene sequence: CDR1 MNHNS, CDR2 SASEGT. The CDR3 is 15 residues long. Here the CDR3 reads CASSEMFRVPNEAFF. The CDR3 DNA reads as TGTGCCAGCAGTGAAATGTTCCGGGTTCCTAATGAAGCTTTCTTT.

This sequence joins TRBV19 and TRBJ2-5; no clear D gene. Deletions cut 1 base from V and 5 bases from J, with 8 bases between. The CDR3 extends over 13 amino acids. CDR1 is LNHDA and CDR2 is SQIVND in the germline V gene (reference sequence). DNA for the CDR3: TGTGCCAGTAGTATAGGGCCTATTGAGACCCAGTACTTC. It encodes CASSIGPIETQYF.

The rearrangement links TRBV9 to TRBJ1-1; maybe TRBD1 (5 bases). The CDR3 has 13 amino acids. V was cut by 4 bases and J by 5 bases, with 12 bases left in between. Germline V CDR1 and CDR2: SGDLS, YYNGEE. The CDR3, as DNA: TGTGCCAGCAGCCCCTGGGAGGGGACTGAAGCTTTCTTT. This sequence encodes CASSPWEGTEAFF.

The chain has TRBV19 and TRBJ1-2; possible D gene TRBD1, 6 bases. Germline V gene lookup returns CDR1 LNHDA and CDR2 SQIVND (reference sequence). V was clipped by 10 bases and J by 5 bases, with 14 bases between them. CDR3 length: 12 amino acids. In DNA, the CDR3 is TGTGCCACCGCGAGGCAGGGGTATGGCTACACCTTC. Its protein is CATARQGYGYTF.

This chain uses TRBV2 with TRBJ2-4; TRBD2 matches 11 bases. The CDR3 runs to 16 residues. V lost 7 bases, J lost 4 bases, and 9 bases stayed unmatched. Germline CDR1 is SNHLY and CDR2 is FYNNEI. The CDR3, as DNA: TGTGCCAGCAATGTAGCGGGGGGGCTTTGGAAAAACATTCAGTACTTC. Residues: CASNVAGGLWKNIQYF.

This sequence joins TRBV25-1 and TRBJ2-2; 7 bases align to TRBD1. The ends lost 8 bases at V and 0 bases at J; junction bases unmatched: 3. This CDR3 contains 14 residues. CDR1 is MGHDK, CDR2 SYGVNS, per germline. In nucleotides, the CDR3 is TGTGCCAGCGGGGACAGAACGAACACCGGGGAGCTGTTTTTT. Residues: CASGDRTNTGELFF.

This chain uses TRBV28 with TRBJ2-1; no clear D gene. This CDR3 has 16 amino acids. The V gene lost 4 bases and the J gene lost 0 bases, with 13 bases spanning the gap. In germline, CDR1 is MDHEN, CDR2 SYDVKM. DNA of the CDR3: TGTGCCAGCAGTTCCCTGGACGGAAGCTCCTACAATGAGCAGTTCTTC. The encoded protein is CASSSLDGSSYNEQFF.

J is TRBJ2-2 and V is TRBV10-3; 9 bases are a match to TRBD2. CDR3 length equals 15 residues. Germline V gene data show CDR1 as ENHRY and CDR2 as SYGVKD. Trimming took 6 bases from V and 5 from J; bases not matched to a gene: 7. The CDR3 is CAIRDSGSKTGELFF. As DNA, the CDR3 is TGTGCCATCAGGGATAGCGGGAGTAAGACCGGGGAGCTGTTTTTT.

The rearrangement links TRBV4-3 to TRBJ1-4; TRBD1 agrees at 10 bases. CDR3 length: 14 residues. V dropped 3 bases and J dropped 10; count of bases not matched to a gene: 5. From germline, CDR1 is LGHNA and CDR2 YSLEER. CDR3 sequence: CASSQDRGVGKLFF. In nucleotides, the CDR3 is TGCGCCAGCAGCCAGGACAGGGGGGTTGGAAAACTGTTTTTT.

Here the CDR3 DNA reads TGTGCCAGCAGTGAAAGTGGGACAGGCTACACCTTC. Its translation: CASSESGTGYTF. The rearrangement uses TRBV2 and TRBJ1-2, with D possibly TRBD1 on 6 matching bases. The V end was cut by 2 bases, the J end by 8 bases, with 9 bases between. The CDR3 is 12 residues long. Germline V gene lookup returns CDR1 SNHLY and CDR2 FYNNEI.

The CDR3 coding sequence is TGTGCCAGCGGGGGGAGACATGGCTACACCTTC. Translating it yields CASGGRHGYTF. The chain carries TRBV5-5 and TRBJ1-2; D may be TRBD1 (5 bases). Trimming pared 7 bases from V and 6 bases from J, leaving 10 bases between. Germline V gene data show CDR1 as SGHKS and CDR2 as YYEKEE (reference sequence). There are 11 residues in the CDR3. The full variable domain, rest sourced from reference TRBV5-5 and TRBJ1-2, is DAGVTQSPTHLIKTRGQQVTLRCSPISGHKSVSWYQQVLGQGPQFIFQYYEKEERGRGNFPDRFSARQFPNYSSELNVNALLLGDSALYLCASGGRHGYTFGSGTRLTVV.

This clone showed up just once. This chain joins TRBV7-2 and TRBJ2-7; D perhaps matches TRBD1 (6 bases). The CDR3 spans 16 residues. Germline loops: CDR1 SGHTA, CDR2 FQGNSA. The V and J ends lost 0 bases and 2 bases respectively, with 14 bases between them. CDR3 in amino acids: CASSLAFDRLTYEQYF. As DNA, the CDR3 is TGTGCCAGCAGCTTAGCGTTTGACAGGTTAACCTACGAGCAGTACTTC.

The chain has TRBV5-1 and TRBJ2-7; D remains unclear. This CDR3 is built from 13 residues. Germline lookup yields CDR1 SGHRS and CDR2 YFSETQ. Deletions cut 2 bases from V and 2 bases from J, with 8 bases between. The CDR3 region is CASSFARTYEQYF. The DNA of the CDR3 is TGCGCCAGCAGCTTTGCTAGAACCTACGAGCAGTACTTC. The whole variable domain, filled in from reference TRBV5-1 and TRBJ2-7, reads KAGVTQTPRYLIKTRGQQVTLSCSPISGHRSVSWYQQTPGQGLQFLFEYFSETQRNKGNFPGRFSGRQFSNSRSEMNVSTLELGDSALYLCASSFARTYEQYFGPGTRLTVT.

Comment on this clone: This specimen includes other DNA sequences encoding the same CDR3. The chain recombines TRBV5-1 with TRBJ2-7; 9 positions agree with TRBD1. The CDR3 length is 14 residues. V trimming: 2 bases; J trimming: 2 bases; junction bases outside the gene matches: 2. Per the germline V gene, CDR1 is SGHRS and CDR2 is YFSETQ. The DNA of the CDR3 is TGCGCCAGCAGCTTAGGGACAGGGACCTACGAGCAGTACTTC. It encodes CASSLGTGTYEQYF.

This chain uses TRBV9 with TRBJ2-7, with 7 bases lining up with TRBD1. The CDR3 spans 14 residues. J lost 2 bases, V lost 0 bases, and 2 bases had no gene match. Germline CDR1 and CDR2: SGDLS and YYNGEE. CDR3 nucleotide sequence: TGTGCCAGCAGCGTAGCTCAGGGGGCCTACGAGCAGTACTTC. Protein sequence: CASSVAQGAYEQYF. Supplemented by reference TRBV9 and TRBJ2-7, the full variable domain reads DSGVTQTPKHLITATGQRVTLRCSPRSGDLSVYWYQQSLDQGLQFLIQYYNGEERAKGNILERFSAQQFPDLHSELNLSSLELGDSALYFCASSVAQGAYEQYFGPGTRLTVT.

This chain connects TRBV5-1 to TRBJ1-1; possibly TRBD1 for D (6 bases). Germline CDR1 reads SGHRS; CDR2 reads YFSETQ. The CDR3 is made up of 15 amino acids. V lost 4 bases and J 6 bases, leaving 19 bases between the germline ends. CDR3 DNA sequence: TGCGCCAGCAGCGGGGGCTATGGGTCCTCCTCTGAAGCTTTCTTT. It is translated as CASSGGYGSSSEAFF. Looking up the rest from reference TRBV5-1 and TRBJ1-1 gives the full variable domain: KAGVTQTPRYLIKTRGQQVTLSCSPISGHRSVSWYQQTPGQGLQFLFEYFSETQRNKGNFPGRFSGRQFSNSRSEMNVSTLELGDSALYLCASSGGYGSSSEAFFGQGTRLTVV.

This chain links TRBV14 with TRBJ2-1; D not resolved. The CDR3 covers 11 residues. Germline V lookup: CDR1 SGHDN, CDR2 FVKESK. The ends were cut back, 0 bases at V and 7 bases at J, with 1 base in the middle. The CDR3 loop is CASSQDNEQFF. In DNA form, the CDR3 reads TGTGCCAGCAGCCAAGATAATGAGCAGTTCTTC.

The CDR3 region has the DNA TGTGCCAGCAGCCCCACAGGGTACTATGGCTACACCTTC. It specifies CASSPTGYYGYTF. The chain joins TRBV3-1 (or the pseudogene TRBV3-2) to TRBJ1-2, with a tentative D call TRBD1 (6 bases). V was shortened by 4 bases and J by 3 bases, with 9 bases between the two germline ends. The germline gives CDR1 LGHDT, CDR2 YNNKEL (reference sequence). This CDR3 spans 13 amino acids.

The chain recombines TRBV28 with TRBJ2-1; D might be TRBD2 (6 bases). The germline gives CDR1 MDHEN, CDR2 SYDVKM. This CDR3 spans 15 amino acids. Trimming removed 6 bases at V and 0 bases at J, with 12 bases between. The CDR3 sequence: CASRERVSSYNEQFF. For the CDR3, the DNA is TGTGCCAGCAGGGAGCGGGTTAGCTCCTACAATGAGCAGTTCTTC.